This T cell receptor beta chain was recorded in a study of blood T cell repertoires in COVID-19. V dropped 3 bases and J dropped 6; count of bases not matched to a gene: 9. Germline CDR1 is KGHDR and CDR2 is SFDVKD. This CDR3 is built from 16 residues. Libraries were prepared by immunoSEQ multiplex PCR; TCRdb keeps only in-frame clonotypes and omits some of them. Of tens of thousands of clones listed, just over 85% are singletons. Sequenced input: peripheral blood. This sequence was found in a woman older than 75 with acute or convalescent COVID-19. The V gene is TRBV24-1, the J gene TRBJ2-3; 9 nucleotides agree with TRBD2. The CDR3 sequence is CATSDGERGAWDTQYF. CDR3 DNA: TGTGCCACCAGTGATGGCGAGCGGGGGGCATGGGATACGCAGTATTTT.